Presented here are 25 T cell receptor beta chains from one specimen sequenced in a study of cytomegalovirus exposure and HLA in healthy donors listed by TCRdb under 2017. Receptors were amplified or captured by the immunoSEQ multiplex PCR assay. Imported from immuneACCESS, the table was reduced by TCRdb to in-frame sequences with V and J called. These copies leave out some clones; in studies compared against another copy, an unresolved V gene accounts for under half, and the cause of the remainder is not known. In all, the sample holds some 170,000 clones, and 90% to 97% of those were seen once. The top ten clonotypes cover approximately 0.82% of the sample. The sample taken for sequencing was PBMCs. The receptors originated from a woman between 18 and 30 years old in good health and CMV-seronegative.

J is TRBJ2-7 and V is TRBV6-6, with 8 bases matching TRBD1. V trimming: 4 bases; J trimming: 2 bases; junction bases outside the gene matches: 7. CDR1 and CDR2 from the germline V gene are MNHNY and SVGAGI (reference sequence). This CDR3 has 15 residues. This CDR3 is CASSFRTGLAYEQYF. CDR3 nucleotide sequence: TGTGCCAGCAGTTTCCGGACAGGGCTCGCCTACGAGCAGTACTTC.

The chain couples TRBV19 to TRBJ1-2; D is unclear. This CDR3 region has 15 residues. Germline values: CDR1 LNHDA, CDR2 SQIVND (reference sequence). V lost 0 bases and J lost 4, with 12 bases in between. The CDR3 DNA is TGTGCCAGTAGTATAGATTCGGCTGAGGTCTATGGCTACACCTTC. It translates to CASSIDSAEVYGYTF.

The V call is TRBV18, the J call TRBJ1-5; the D gene is possibly TRBD1 (6 bases). There are 16 residues in the CDR3. V was pared by 3 bases and J by 2 bases, with 14 bases between. The germline CDR1 and CDR2 sequences are KGHSH and LQKENI. In DNA form, the CDR3 reads TGTGCCAGCTCACCGAACAGGGCTGGGGGCAATCAGCCCCAGCATTTT. Translated, it gives CASSPNRAGGNQPQHF.

The chain has TRBV19 and TRBJ1-2, with a weak D call TRBD1 (6 bases). The CDR3 spans 13 residues. CDR1 LNHDA and CDR2 SQIVND come from the germline V gene (reference sequence). Trimming removed 2 bases at V and 2 bases at J, with 6 bases between. The DNA of the CDR3 is TGTGCCAGTAGTATAACAGGGAACTATGGCTACACCTTC. It codes for CASSITGNYGYTF.

The chain joins TRBV27 to TRBJ1-5; a weak D match, TRBD1 (5 bases). The CDR3 contains 15 residues. CDR1 and CDR2 (germline): MNHEY, SMNVEV (reference sequence). Trimming removed 5 bases at V and 1 base at J, with 12 bases between. CDR3: CASSTGRVSNQPQHF. The DNA of the CDR3 is TGTGCCAGCAGTACTGGCAGGGTAAGCAATCAGCCCCAGCATTTT.

This clone was detected only once. This chain connects TRBV27 to TRBJ2-6, with unresolved D. The germline V gene encodes CDR1 MNHEY and CDR2 SMNVEV (reference sequence). Trimming cost V 6 bases and J 3 bases, with 9 bases left between them. The length of the CDR3 is 14 residues. The CDR3 region has the DNA TGTGCCAGCAGGCGACACCTTGGGGCCAACGTCCTGACTTTC. This translates into CASRRHLGANVLTF.

The CDR3 sequence: CASSYGGTGAYEQYF. CDR3 nucleotide sequence: TGTGCCAGCAGTTACGGAGGGACAGGAGCCTACGAGCAGTACTTC. The chain has TRBV6-5 and TRBJ2-7; 8 bases are shared with TRBD1. CDR1 and CDR2 from the germline V gene are MNHEY and SVGAGI. The CDR3 runs to 15 residues. The trim removed 2 bases at V and 2 bases at J, leaving 5 bases unmatched.

V is TRBV9 and J is TRBJ1-2; D ambiguous. The germline V gene encodes CDR1 SGDLS and CDR2 YYNGEE. CDR3 length: 17 residues. V gave up 1 base and J gave up 4 bases, with 20 bases separating them. The DNA of the CDR3 is TGTGCCAGCAGCGTAAATGAGAGGGTCTCCATCATCTATGGCTACACCTTC. This codes for CASSVNERVSIIYGYTF.

This clone came up a few times. CDR3 nucleotides: TGTGCCAGCAGCCCGGGAGGGCCCTCCAACTATGGCTACACCTTC. As protein: CASSPGGPSNYGYTF. The chain recombines TRBV9 with TRBJ1-2; D remains ambiguous. From germline, CDR1 is SGDLS and CDR2 YYNGEE. The V end lost 4 bases, the J end lost 2 bases, and 15 bases lay between the germline ends. CDR3 length: 15 amino acids.

CDR3 loop: CASSLSGGFSYEQYF. CDR3 sequence (DNA): TGTGCCAGCAGCTTAAGCGGGGGTTTTTCCTACGAGCAGTACTTC. The rearrangement links TRBV7-3 to TRBJ2-7; 7 bases are a match to TRBD2. There are 15 residues in the CDR3. The germline V gene encodes CDR1 SGHTA and CDR2 FQGTGA. The trim removed 1 base at V and 1 base at J, leaving 4 bases unmatched.

The chain carries TRBV5-1 and TRBJ1-5, with 8 bases identical to TRBD1. Germline V gene data show CDR1 as SGHRS and CDR2 as YFSETQ. Trimming took 0 bases from V and 5 from J; bases not matched to a gene: 4. The CDR3 is 15 residues long. CDR3 amino acids: CASSLGTGRDQPQHF. Written as DNA, the CDR3 is TGCGCCAGCAGCTTGGGGACAGGGCGGGATCAGCCCCAGCATTTT.

The CDR3 loop is CASSMVGGNEQFF. CDR3 sequence (DNA): TGTGCCAGTAGTATGGTCGGGGGCAATGAGCAGTTCTTC. The rearrangement joins TRBV19 to TRBJ2-1, with a tentative D call TRBD2 (6 bases). The CDR3 is 13 residues long. Trimming took off 3 bases at V and 6 bases at J, with 9 bases between the two ends. Germline V lookup: CDR1 LNHDA, CDR2 SQIVND (reference sequence).

This chain links TRBV18 with TRBJ1-1; D remains ambiguous. The CDR3 has 13 amino acids. Germline V gene lookup returns CDR1 KGHSH and CDR2 LQKENI. Trimming cost V 4 bases and J 4 bases, with 10 bases left between them. The CDR3 sequence: CASSLGPTTEAFF. CDR3 coding DNA: TGTGCCAGCTCACTTGGGCCTACCACTGAAGCTTTCTTT.

V usage is TRBV7-8 and J usage is TRBJ1-1; no clear D gene. Looked up from germline, CDR1 is SGHVS and CDR2 is FQNEAQ. The germline V and J ends were trimmed by 1 base and 0 bases, with 12 bases remaining between them. The CDR3 runs to 16 residues. CDR3 in amino acids: CASSLVEGPMNTEAFF. CDR3 nucleotide sequence: TGTGCCAGCAGCTTAGTGGAGGGTCCTATGAACACTGAAGCTTTCTTT.

The V and J genes are TRBV7-2 and TRBJ1-1; possible D gene TRBD1, 5 bases. Germline assignment: CDR1 SGHTA and CDR2 FQGNSA. V lost 1 base and J lost 2, with 14 bases in between. This CDR3 has 16 residues. For the CDR3, the DNA is TGTGCCAGCAGCTTAGAAGGCGGCAGGACAAACACTGAAGCTTTCTTT. The encoded protein is CASSLEGGRTNTEAFF.

This clone was counted once. This chain connects TRBV2 to TRBJ2-1; 9 bases line up with TRBD1. This CDR3 contains 15 residues. The V gene's germline CDR1 is SNHLY and CDR2 FYNNEI. With V trimmed by 6 bases and J by 3 bases, 6 bases remained unmatched. CDR3 amino acids: CASRSGTGLYNEQFF. CDR3 bases: TGTGCCAGCAGGTCCGGGACAGGGCTCTACAATGAGCAGTTCTTC.

The gene calls are TRBV30 and TRBJ1-2, with 7 bases lining up with TRBD1. Unmatched junction bases numbered 16, after V lost 8 bases and J lost 4 bases. Germline V CDR1 and CDR2: GTSNPN, SVGIG (reference sequence). The CDR3 is 15 residues long. Here the CDR3 reads CAQAWWDSSGYGYTF. The DNA of the CDR3 is TGTGCCCAAGCGTGGTGGGACAGTTCTGGCTATGGCTACACCTTC.

Points on this clone: This sample includes further DNA sequences coding for the same CDR3. The chain employs TRBV7-3 and TRBJ2-1; possible D gene TRBD2, 7 bases. Germline V gene sequence: CDR1 SGHTA, CDR2 FQGTGA. The CDR3 loop spans 15 amino acids. V lost 3 bases to trimming and J lost 2 bases, with 11 bases between them. Here the CDR3 reads CASSFRGGTYNEQFF. CDR3 DNA: TGTGCCAGCAGCTTTAGGGGGGGAACCTACAATGAGCAGTTCTTC.

The chain joins TRBV18 to TRBJ2-3, with a tentative D call TRBD2 (6 bases). Trimming removed 2 bases at V and 1 base at J, with 13 bases between. There are 16 residues in the CDR3. Germline V lookup: CDR1 KGHSH, CDR2 LQKENI. The CDR3 loop is CASSPIPGDRTDTQYF. CDR3 DNA: TGTGCCAGCTCACCAATTCCGGGGGACCGCACAGATACGCAGTATTTT.

The chain is built from TRBV7-9 and TRBJ2-2; the D is unclear. The CDR3 extends over 14 amino acids. Per the germline V gene, CDR1 is SEHNR and CDR2 is FQNEAQ (reference sequence). V was pared by 7 bases and J by 0 bases, with 9 bases between. The CDR3 region has the DNA TGTGCCAGCATTGTTAAATCGAACACCGGGGAGCTGTTTTTT. It encodes CASIVKSNTGELFF.

The chain joins TRBV7-9 to TRBJ1-1; a weak D match, TRBD1 (5 bases). The V gene lost 1 base and the J gene lost 5 bases, with 11 bases spanning the gap. The CDR3 length is 14 residues. CDR1 and CDR2 from the germline V gene are SEHNR and FQNEAQ (reference sequence). The CDR3 DNA sequence: TGTGCCAGCAGCTTAGTCCAGGGTGGGACTGAAGCTTTCTTT. Translation: CASSLVQGGTEAFF.

The gene calls are TRBV4-2 and TRBJ2-5, with D perhaps TRBD2 (5 bases). Trimming removed 3 bases at V and 5 bases at J, with 13 bases between. CDR1 and CDR2 (germline): LGHNA, YNFKEQ. The CDR3 is 14 residues long. The CDR3 here is CASSQEEMAETQYF. CDR3 coding DNA: TGTGCCAGCAGCCAGGAGGAAATGGCGGAGACCCAGTACTTC.

The J gene is TRBJ1-2, the V gene TRBV30, with 7 positions matching TRBD1. Germline assignment: CDR1 GTSNPN and CDR2 SVGIG (reference sequence). This CDR3 contains 15 residues. V shed 3 bases, J shed 3 bases, and the junction held 10 bases outside the gene matches. The CDR3 sequence is CAWSPIGTEYYGYTF. CDR3 bases: TGTGCCTGGAGCCCGATAGGGACAGAATACTATGGCTACACCTTC. Together with reference TRBV30 and TRBJ1-2, the CDR3 gives the full variable domain: SQTIHQWPATLVQPVGSPLSLECTVEGTSNPNLYWYRQAAGRGLQLLFYSVGIGQISSEVPQNLSASRPQDRQFILSSKKLLLSDSGFYLCAWSPIGTEYYGYTFGSGTRLTVV.

The rearrangement uses TRBV4-1 and TRBJ2-5; a possible D gene is TRBD2 (5 bases). Trimming cost V 0 bases and J 4 bases, with 12 bases left between them. Germline CDR1 is MGHRA and CDR2 is YSYEKL. The CDR3 runs 15 residues. The DNA for the CDR3 is TGCGCCAGCAGCCAAGATGGGAGTAAGGGAGAGACCCAGTACTTC. Translation gives CASSQDGSKGETQYF.

The rearrangement joins TRBV30 to TRBJ2-2; TRBD2 agrees at 8 bases. CDR3 length: 18 residues. J lost 3 bases, V lost 3 bases, and 15 bases had no gene match. CDR1 and CDR2 (germline): GTSNPN, SVGIG (reference sequence). The chain's CDR3 is CAWRGPTGKRGYTGELFF. The CDR3 region has the DNA TGTGCCTGGAGGGGCCCAACAGGGAAGCGGGGGTACACCGGGGAGCTGTTTTTT.